The following is a T cell receptor beta chain sequence with its context. The CDR3 runs to 14 residues. V lost 3 bases to trimming and J lost 3 bases, with 14 bases between them. Germline V gives CDR1 GTSNPN, CDR2 SVGIG (reference sequence). This record belongs to a study of STAT5B mutations in CD4+ large granular lymphocyte leukemia. Sequencing was at survey level. Using immunoSEQ multiplex PCR, the repertoire was profiled, and TCRdb retains in-frame clones only, with some absent. Counted here are tens of thousands of clones, 70% to 85% occurring once; the ten biggest clones make up roughly 4%. This receptor was taken from a human donor in good health. Sample: CD4+ T cells from blood buffy coats. The V gene is TRBV30, the J gene TRBJ1-1; D possibly corresponds to TRBD1 (5 bases). CDR3 DNA sequence: TGTGCCTGGAGGTTTGGGACGGACTACACTGAAGCTTTCTTT. It translates to CAWRFGTDYTEAFF. Full variable domain (missing parts from reference TRBV30 and TRBJ1-1): SQTIHQWPATLVQPVGSPLSLECTVEGTSNPNLYWYRQAAGRGLQLLFYSVGIGQISSEVPQNLSASRPQDRQFILSSKKLLLSDSGFYLCAWRFGTDYTEAFFGQGTRLTVV.